This section outlines one T cell receptor beta chain sequence together with its context. This sample was included in a study of blood T cell repertoires in COVID-19. For the study at large: Italy, Spain and the United States were the sources of the convalescent and acute COVID-19 samples.

V dropped 4 bases and J dropped 0 bases, with 13 bases sitting between them. CDR1 SGDLS and CDR2 YYNGEE come from the germline V gene. This CDR3 region has 16 residues. The table came from immunoSEQ multiplex PCR; TCRdb's copy has only in-frame clones and leaves some out. Here the sample spans 240,000 or so clones, approximately 90% being singletons. Sequenced: peripheral blood. This clonotype originated in a woman in her thirties or forties who had recovered from COVID-19. The rearrangement links TRBV9 to TRBJ1-4; D gene ambiguous. CDR3 nucleotides: TGTGCCAGCAGCCCCGCCGGGAGTACAACTAATGAAAAACTGTTTTTT. It translates to CASSPAGSTTNEKLFF.